Presented here are 9 T cell receptor beta chains from one specimen sequenced in a study of T cell repertoires in cytomegalovirus infection. Their antigens remain unidentified. TCRdb independently ran MiXCR on the reads; one entry per CDR3 protein. The sample has 100,000 to 150,000 distinct CDR3 sequences; under 30% are singletons. Sequences were obtained from PBMCs, sequenced either directly or after in vitro stimulation (not recorded which). All receptors come from a human donor in good health (CMV status not recorded). Some clones in this sample may be carry-over from other donors' samples.

This clonotype was detected only a few times. The rearrangement joins TRBV5-1 to TRBJ1-1; tentative D call: TRBD1 (6 bases). Trimming shortened V by 3 bases and J by 1 base, and 13 bases separated the two germline ends. Looked up from germline, CDR1 is SGHRS and CDR2 is YFSETQ. The CDR3 contains 15 residues. The CDR3 loop reads CASSWGPGGNTEAFF. The CDR3 bases are TGCGCCAGCAGCTGGGGGCCTGGAGGGAACACTGAAGCTTTCTTT.

V usage is TRBV6-2 or TRBV6-3 and J usage is TRBJ2-1; 10 bases are a match to TRBD2. Germline CDR1 is MNHEY and CDR2 is SVGEGT. J gave up 7 bases and V 0 bases, and 9 bases lay outside the gene matches. This CDR3 spans 17 amino acids. The CDR3 loop reads CASSYSGASGRGNEQFF. CDR3 bases: TGTGCCAGCAGTTACTCGGGGGCGAGCGGGAGGGGAAATGAGCAGTTCTTC.

The rearrangement links TRBV7-9 to TRBJ1-2; D unresolved. V lost 5 bases and J 0 bases, leaving 16 bases between the germline ends. Germline CDR1 reads SEHNR; CDR2 reads FQNEAQ (reference sequence). There are 16 residues in the CDR3. The CDR3 loop is CASSPGGTATNYGYTF. DNA of the CDR3: TGTGCCAGCAGCCCGGGCGGAACAGCGACTAACTATGGCTACACCTTC. Supplemented by reference TRBV7-9 and TRBJ1-2, the full variable domain reads DTGVSQNPRHKITKRGQNVTFRCDPISEHNRLYWYRQTLGQGPEFLTYFQNEAQLEKSRLLSDRFSAERPKGSFSTLEIQRTEQGDSAMYLCASSPGGTATNYGYTFGSGTRLTVV.

The DNA for the CDR3 is TGTGCCAGTAGTATATGGACCGATCCCAGCAATCAGCCCCAGCATTTT. Its translation is CASSIWTDPSNQPQHF. The chain is built from TRBV19 and TRBJ1-5; D is undetermined. V was clipped by 2 bases and J by 1 base, with 12 bases between them. The CDR3 has 16 residues. Germline CDR1 is LNHDA and CDR2 is SQIVND (reference sequence).

This clonotype was seen at least ten times. The chain links TRBV7-2 to TRBJ2-7; D is possibly TRBD2 (6 bases). Trimming left V 1 base short and J 10 bases short, with 17 bases between. Germline V gene data show CDR1 as SGHTA and CDR2 as FQGNSA. This CDR3 spans 14 amino acids. The CDR3 bases are TGTGCCAGCAGCTTAGGGACGGGAGCCAAGGACCAGTACTTC. It yields the protein CASSLGTGAKDQYF. Combining the CDR3 with reference TRBV7-2 and TRBJ2-7 gives the whole variable domain GAGVSQSPSNKVTEKGKDVELRCDPISGHTALYWYRQSLGQGLEFLIYFQGNSAPDKSGLPSDRFSAERTGGSVSTLTIQRTQQEDSAVYLCASSLGTGAKDQYFGPGTRLTVT.

The chain combines TRBV6-5 with TRBJ2-3; 9 positions match TRBD2. The CDR3 has 17 residues. The trim removed 2 bases at V and 6 bases at J, leaving 12 bases unmatched. Germline CDR1 and CDR2: MNHEY and SVGAGI. The CDR3 region has the DNA TGTGCCAGCAGTTACAATTTTGCGACTAGCGGAACGGATACGCAGTATTTT. It specifies CASSYNFATSGTDTQYF.

In its sample, this clonotype was seen many times. Sequence at one end of the junction differs from germline and may be a read error. This rearrangement joins TRBV28 to TRBJ2-1; 7 nucleotides align to TRBD2. There are 12 residues in the CDR3. Germline CDR1 reads MDHEN; CDR2 reads SYDVKM. The CDR3 DNA sequence: TGTGCCAGCAGTTTTCAGCCGACTAGCACGGTCTTC. Residues: CASSFQPTSTVF.

This clonotype was observed at least ten times. The rearrangement uses TRBV7-2 and TRBJ2-1; D gene uncertain. Trimming stripped 5 bases from V and 9 bases from J, with 8 bases between. Germline V gene data show CDR1 as SGHTA and CDR2 as FQGNSA. The CDR3 contains 11 residues. The CDR3 spells CASSPPAEQFF. The CDR3 nucleotides read TGTGCCAGCAGCCCACCGGCTGAGCAGTTCTTC.

This clonotype was detected only a few times. The gene calls are TRBV12-3 or TRBV12-4 and TRBJ2-7; D possibly corresponds to TRBD2 (5 bases). V lost 3 bases, J lost 0 bases, and 6 bases lay in between. The CDR3 is made up of 13 amino acids. The CDR3 protein is CASSFGDSYEQYF. CDR3 bases: TGTGCCAGCAGTTTCGGGGACTCCTACGAGCAGTACTTC.